This T cell receptor (beta chain) comes out of a study of blood T cell repertoires in COVID-19. Looking at the study overall: The samples span acute and convalescent COVID-19 from the United States, Italy and Spain.

Original methodology: Cell counts per sample came from amplifying reference gene primers. Clones were read by immunoSEQ multiplex PCR, and TCRdb kept only the in-frame ones, dropping some. V and J calls and clone size are copied from that table; D and trimming were computed from the DNA. The sample contains about 55,000 clones, 70% to 90% of which appear only once. The V gene end was trimmed by 6 bases and the J gene end by 8 bases; junction bases not matched to a gene: 6. The CDR3 is made up of 13 amino acids. Germline-derived CDR1 and CDR2 are LNHDA and SQIVND (reference sequence). The sequenced sample consisted of peripheral blood. The chain is built from TRBV19 and TRBJ2-1, with TRBD1 matching 8 bases. The receptor was isolated from a human donor in a cohort sampled during active COVID-19. This CDR3 is CASSGTGLDEQFF. DNA of the CDR3: TGTGCCAGTAGCGGGACAGGTCTGGATGAGCAGTTCTTC.